The next 2 T cell receptor beta chains were all read from a single sample in a study of cytomegalovirus exposure and HLA in healthy donors. The PCR used 60 Vbeta and 13 Jbeta primers. Only in-frame clones appear in the TCRdb table, and some are missing; sequencing was by immunoSEQ multiplex PCR. The sample totals around 53,000 clones. What was sequenced was PBMCs. These receptors all come from a woman between 25 and 40 years old in good health and CMV-seropositive.

V and J are TRBV5-1 and TRBJ1-2, with 9 bases identical to TRBD1. The germline V gene encodes CDR1 SGHRS and CDR2 YFSETQ. The CDR3 loop spans 15 amino acids. Germline trimming cut 4 bases from V and 8 bases from J; bases unmatched to any gene: 12. As DNA, the CDR3 is TGCGCCAGCAGCCCAGGAACAGGGGGCGCGGGCGGCTACACCTTC. As protein: CASSPGTGGAGGYTF.

The chain employs TRBV6-5 and TRBJ2-7; possible D gene TRBD2, 5 bases. V was clipped by 6 bases and J by 3 bases, with 15 bases between them. Per the germline V gene, CDR1 is MNHEY and CDR2 is SVGAGI. This CDR3 comprises 14 residues. The DNA of the CDR3 is TGTGCCAGCAGGGTCCTAGGAGGAAACTACGAGCAGTACTTC. Translation: CASRVLGGNYEQYF.